This record concerns one TCR beta chain sequence. The target antigen is unknown. The entry originates in a study of cytomegalovirus exposure and HLA in healthy donors. Findings of the study overall: Later analysis suggested most CMV-associated TCR beta chains were HLA-restricted. A later analysis reportedly found fewer N-insertions in an Asian-associated ancestry cluster than the roughly 680-donor mean.

Both 60 Vbeta primers and 13 Jbeta primers went into the PCR. Some clones are missing from TCRdb's copy, which holds only in-frame ones; the method was immunoSEQ multiplex PCR. There are about 170,000 clones in the sample; over 70% occur only once, and about 3.1% lies in the top ten. V lost 1 base to trimming and J lost 0 bases, with 11 bases between them. The CDR3 contains 16 residues. CDR1 is SGHRS and CDR2 is YFSETQ in the germline V gene. The source material was PBMCs. The TCR was taken from a female donor in good health and CMV-seronegative. V usage is TRBV5-1 and J usage is TRBJ2-1; no firm D call. CDR3 in DNA: TGCGCCAGCAGCTTGTTTGGCGGCCTCTCCTACAATGAGCAGTTCTTC. Translating gives CASSLFGGLSYNEQFF.